This T cell receptor (beta chain) was documented in a study of CD8+ T cells in alopecia areata. Trimming took off 8 bases at V and 2 bases at J, with 17 bases between the two ends. The germline CDR1 and CDR2 sequences are MNHNS and SASEGT. This CDR3 comprises 15 residues. Sequencing used cDNA as its template, made by extracting RNA and reverse transcribing it. Produced via immunoSEQ multiplex PCR; TCRdb's table is partial and in-frame only. The table shows about 140,000 clones, with roughly 50% occurring only once. The sample comprised CD4+ T cells sorted from blood. This chain joins TRBV6-1 and TRBJ2-3; perhaps TRBD2 as D (8 bases). This clonotype was sampled from a human donor in good health. The CDR3 nucleotides are TGTGCCAGCGGCGGGGGGAGGGGGCCCACAGATACGCAGTATTTT. It yields the protein CASGGGRGPTDTQYF.